A single sample gave rise to the 18 T cell receptor beta chains below, sequenced in a study of shared clonotypes between healthy human individuals. Clones were sequenced by immunoSEQ multiplex PCR, and TCRdb holds only the in-frame ones, with some missing. The data show about 1 million clones, more than 65% seen once. Sequencing was performed on memory CD4+ T cells sorted from blood. Documented subset: CD45RA-negative fraction. These receptors all stem from a man between 18 and 35 years old in good health.

This chain uses TRBV19 with TRBJ1-4, with 8 bases fitting TRBD1. This CDR3 has 15 residues. J was trimmed by 3 bases and V by 9 bases; bases with no gene match: 9. In germline, CDR1 is LNHDA, CDR2 SQIVND (reference sequence). The CDR3 reads CASPTTGGANEKLFF. The CDR3 DNA reads as TGTGCCAGCCCGACCACAGGGGGAGCTAATGAAAAACTGTTTTTT.

This rearrangement joins TRBV15 to TRBJ1-6, with TRBD1 identical over 9 bases. V lost 3 bases, J lost 7 bases, and 10 bases stayed unmatched. Germline loops: CDR1 LNHNV, CDR2 YYDKDF (reference sequence). The CDR3 is 17 residues long. The CDR3 spells CATSRAYLQGANSPLHF. In DNA form, the CDR3 reads TGTGCCACCAGCAGGGCTTATCTACAGGGGGCGAATTCACCCCTCCACTTT. Full variable domain (rest looked up from reference TRBV15 and TRBJ1-6): DAMVIQNPRYQVTQFGKPVTLSCSQTLNHNVMYWYQQKSSQAPKLLFHYYDKDFNNEADTPDNFQSRRPNTSFCFLDIRSPGLGDTAMYLCATSRAYLQGANSPLHFGNGTRLTVT.

The chain employs TRBV7-2 and TRBJ2-7; perhaps TRBD2 as D (6 bases). V lost 3 bases to trimming and J lost 0 bases, with 18 bases between them. Germline assignment: CDR1 SGHTA and CDR2 FQGNSA. The CDR3 contains 17 residues. The CDR3 reads CASSFGSSGYSSYEQYF. The CDR3 DNA reads as TGTGCCAGCAGCTTCGGGAGCAGCGGCTATAGCTCCTACGAGCAGTACTTC.

The chain uses TRBV7-2 and TRBJ1-2, with no clear D. Germline loops: CDR1 SGHTA, CDR2 FQGNSA. V was cut by 6 bases and J by 2 bases, with 10 bases left in between. This CDR3 has 13 residues. The CDR3 coding sequence is TGTGCCAGCAGTCTCGGTAACAACTATGGCTACACCTTC. It yields the protein CASSLGNNYGYTF.

This clone was picked up a small number of times. The chain couples TRBV10-3 to TRBJ2-5, with 12 bases aligning to TRBD1. CDR3 size: 14 residues. V lost 10 bases and J lost 5; bases outside the gene matches: 8. Germline CDR1 ENHRY, CDR2 SYGVKD. CDR3 amino acids: CATVGTGGPETQYF. In nucleotides, the CDR3 is TGTGCCACCGTCGGGACAGGGGGCCCGGAGACCCAGTACTTC.

Note on this clone: Other DNA sequences from this sample encode an identical CDR3 as well. This rearrangement joins TRBV10-3 to TRBJ1-6; 8 bases are shared with TRBD1. This CDR3 contains 14 residues. V was clipped by 8 bases and J by 7 bases; unmatched bases: 7. Looked up from germline, CDR1 is ENHRY and CDR2 is SYGVKD. DNA of the CDR3: TGTGCCATCGGACTAGACAGGGGAAATTCACCCCTCCACTTT. Translated: CAIGLDRGNSPLHF.

This CDR3 is CASSQDRGDYGYTF. DNA of the CDR3: TGTGCCAGCAGCCAAGACAGGGGAGACTATGGCTACACCTTC. This rearrangement joins TRBV4-2 to TRBJ1-2; D is possibly TRBD1 (6 bases). Germline V gene sequence: CDR1 LGHNA, CDR2 YNFKEQ. The CDR3 loop spans 14 amino acids. V lost 0 bases and J lost 3, with 8 bases in between.

This clone came up once. This sequence joins TRBV4-1 and TRBJ1-3; no firm D call. V lost 4 bases and J 1 base, leaving 11 bases between the germline ends. Germline V gene data show CDR1 as MGHRA and CDR2 as YSYEKL. There are 15 residues in the CDR3. For the CDR3, the DNA is TGCGCCAGCAGCCCCCGGGATCTGTCTGGAAACACCATATATTTT. Protein: CASSPRDLSGNTIYF.

The chain carries TRBV28 and TRBJ2-2; D perhaps matches TRBD1 (5 bases). Germline V gene lookup returns CDR1 MDHEN and CDR2 SYDVKM. There are 15 residues in the CDR3. Trimming removed 1 base at V and 7 bases at J, with 13 bases between. The CDR3 nucleotides are TGTGCCAGCAGTTTATCCTCGACAGTGGGCGGGGAGCTGTTTTTT. This sequence encodes CASSLSSTVGGELFF.

This chain connects TRBV5-1 to TRBJ1-4; D gene unclear. The CDR3 has 13 residues. Germline lookup yields CDR1 SGHRS and CDR2 YFSETQ. The V end lost 4 bases, the J end lost 8 bases, and 12 bases lay between the germline ends. The CDR3 sequence: CASSPEPLEKLFF. CDR3 in DNA: TGCGCCAGCAGCCCAGAGCCTCTAGAAAAACTGTTTTTT.

The chain recombines TRBV5-4 with TRBJ2-7; D unclear. The V gene's germline CDR1 is SGHNT and CDR2 YYREEE (reference sequence). Trimming stripped 3 bases from V and 7 bases from J, with 14 bases between. There are 13 residues in the CDR3. The CDR3 spells CASSSTRSIEQYF. The DNA for the CDR3 is TGTGCCAGCAGCTCGACGCGTTCGATAGAGCAGTACTTC.

The CDR3 loop reads CASGALDRGGTQYF. DNA of the CDR3: TGTGCTAGTGGAGCATTGGACAGGGGAGGGACCCAGTACTTC. The genes are TRBV12-5 and TRBJ2-5, with 9 bases identical to TRBD1. Germline V lookup: CDR1 LGHNT, CDR2 FRNRAP. The V gene end was trimmed by 6 bases and the J gene end by 7 bases; junction bases not matched to a gene: 9. This CDR3 comprises 14 residues.

The genes are TRBV4-2 and TRBJ1-6; D call uncertain. The CDR3 loop spans 20 amino acids. Germline V gives CDR1 LGHNA, CDR2 YNFKEQ. V shed 2 bases and J shed 0 bases, with 20 bases lying between them. The CDR3 DNA sequence: TGTGCCAGCAGCCAAAGTGCCCCGGCACCTAAGAGCTCCTATAATTCACCCCTCCACTTT. Protein sequence: CASSQSAPAPKSSYNSPLHF.

The count of this clone is one. The V and J genes are TRBV7-6 and TRBJ2-7; 9 bases line up with TRBD2. Germline V CDR1 and CDR2: SGHVS, FNYEAQ. This CDR3 comprises 14 residues. The trim removed 5 bases at V and 6 bases at J, leaving 8 bases unmatched. CDR3 amino acids: CASSSGGQWGEQYF. The CDR3 DNA reads as TGTGCCAGCAGCAGCGGGGGGCAATGGGGCGAGCAGTACTTC.

The chain couples TRBV28 to TRBJ2-7; no clear D gene. CDR1 and CDR2 from the germline V gene are MDHEN and SYDVKM. V gave up 4 bases and J gave up 1 base, with 14 bases separating them. This CDR3 spans 15 amino acids. CDR3 DNA: TGTGCCAGCAGTTCCCCTGGGGAAGGGTCCTACGAGCAGTACTTC. Its translation: CASSSPGEGSYEQYF.

The chain couples TRBV2 to TRBJ1-6; 7 positions match TRBD1. V trimming: 4 bases; J trimming: 7 bases; junction bases outside the gene matches: 7. Germline CDR1 SNHLY, CDR2 FYNNEI. The CDR3 is made up of 15 amino acids. The CDR3: CASSADRPSNSPLHF. CDR3 DNA: TGTGCCAGCAGTGCGGACAGGCCTTCAAATTCACCCCTCCACTTT.

This chain connects TRBV6-1 to TRBJ2-1; 12 nucleotides match TRBD2. Germline V gene data show CDR1 as MNHNS and CDR2 as SASEGT. After removal of 0 bases from V and 2 bases from J, the junction contained 5 bases not matched to a gene. The CDR3 extends over 18 amino acids. The CDR3 is CASSEALAGGGTYNEQFF. In DNA form, the CDR3 reads TGTGCCAGCAGTGAAGCACTAGCGGGAGGTGGGACCTACAATGAGCAGTTCTTC.

Only one count was recorded for this clone. The chain links TRBV11-2 to TRBJ2-5; tentative D call: TRBD2 (6 bases). The end of the DNA aligns better with TRBJ2-7, so the J call may be wrong. CDR1 SGHAT and CDR2 FQNNGV come from the germline V gene. CDR3 length equals 12 residues. The DNA for the CDR3 is TGTGCCAGCAGCCATGGGACTTACGAGCAGTACTTC. This gives the protein CASSHGTYEQYF.